This T cell receptor (beta chain) was profiled in a study of cytomegalovirus exposure and HLA in healthy donors. Findings and limits, study-wide: According to reports, the classifier identified cytomegalovirus status with high specificity and sensitivity.

Trimming left V 1 base short and J 2 bases short, with 17 bases between. CDR3 length: 17 amino acids. Germline V CDR1 and CDR2: SGHDN, FVKESK. The PCR contained 60 Vbeta and 13 Jbeta primers. Clones were read by immunoSEQ multiplex PCR, and TCRdb kept only the in-frame ones, dropping some. The table shows fewer than 50,000 clones, with about two thirds occurring only once. To note about this clone: Its antigen is unidentified.

In nominal health when sampled, donors likely had unrecorded immune exposures nonetheless. This chain uses TRBV14 with TRBJ2-5, with D possibly TRBD2 on 6 matching bases. This sequence was found in a man between 60 and 75 years old in good health and CMV-seropositive. Material: PBMCs. CDR3 in amino acids: CASSQGEASVAQETQYF. The DNA of the CDR3 is TGTGCCAGCAGCCAAGGGGAAGCTAGCGTGGCTCAAGAGACCCAGTACTTC.